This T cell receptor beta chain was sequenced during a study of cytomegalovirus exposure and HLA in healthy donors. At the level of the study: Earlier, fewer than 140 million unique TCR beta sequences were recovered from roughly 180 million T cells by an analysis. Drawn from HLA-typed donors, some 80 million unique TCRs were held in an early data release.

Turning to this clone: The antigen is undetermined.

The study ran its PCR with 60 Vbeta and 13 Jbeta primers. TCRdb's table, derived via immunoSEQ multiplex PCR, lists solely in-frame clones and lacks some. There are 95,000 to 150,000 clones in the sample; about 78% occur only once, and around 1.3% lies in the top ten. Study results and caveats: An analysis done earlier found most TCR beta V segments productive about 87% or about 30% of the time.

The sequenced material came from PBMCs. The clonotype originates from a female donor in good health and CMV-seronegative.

CDR3 region: CASRELSSKNIQYF. CDR3 coding DNA: TGTGCCAGCAGGGAACTTAGCTCCAAAAACATTCAGTACTTC. The gene calls are TRBV7-8 and TRBJ2-4; D not certain. Between the trimmed V and J ends, which lost 6 bases and 2 bases, there was a span of 11 bases. Germline V lookup: CDR1 SGHVS, CDR2 FQNEAQ. The CDR3 covers 14 residues.